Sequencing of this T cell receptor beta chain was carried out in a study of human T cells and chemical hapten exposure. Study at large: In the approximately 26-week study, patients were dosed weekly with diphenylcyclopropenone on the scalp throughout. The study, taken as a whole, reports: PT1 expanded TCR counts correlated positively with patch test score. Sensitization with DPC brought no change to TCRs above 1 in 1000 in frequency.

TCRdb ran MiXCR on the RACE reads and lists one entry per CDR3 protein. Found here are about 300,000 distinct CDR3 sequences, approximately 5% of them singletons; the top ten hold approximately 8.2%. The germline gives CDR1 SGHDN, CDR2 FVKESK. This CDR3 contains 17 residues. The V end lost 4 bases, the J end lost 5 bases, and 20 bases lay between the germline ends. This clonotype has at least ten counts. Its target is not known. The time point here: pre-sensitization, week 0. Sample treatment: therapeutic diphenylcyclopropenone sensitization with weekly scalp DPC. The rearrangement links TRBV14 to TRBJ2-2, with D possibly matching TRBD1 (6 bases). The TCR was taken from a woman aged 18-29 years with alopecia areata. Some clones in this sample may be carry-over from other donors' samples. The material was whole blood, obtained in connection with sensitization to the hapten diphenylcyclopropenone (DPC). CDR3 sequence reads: CASSPLRTVQGTGELFF. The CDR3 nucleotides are TGTGCCAGCAGCCCTTTAAGGACAGTCCAAGGTACCGGGGAGCTGTTTTTT. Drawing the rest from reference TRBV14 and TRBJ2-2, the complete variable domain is EAGVTQFPSHSVIEKGQTVTLRCDPISGHDNLYWYRRVMGKEIKFLLHFVKESKQDESGMPNNRFLAERTGGTYSTLKVQPAELEDSGVYFCASSPLRTVQGTGELFFGEGSRLTVL.